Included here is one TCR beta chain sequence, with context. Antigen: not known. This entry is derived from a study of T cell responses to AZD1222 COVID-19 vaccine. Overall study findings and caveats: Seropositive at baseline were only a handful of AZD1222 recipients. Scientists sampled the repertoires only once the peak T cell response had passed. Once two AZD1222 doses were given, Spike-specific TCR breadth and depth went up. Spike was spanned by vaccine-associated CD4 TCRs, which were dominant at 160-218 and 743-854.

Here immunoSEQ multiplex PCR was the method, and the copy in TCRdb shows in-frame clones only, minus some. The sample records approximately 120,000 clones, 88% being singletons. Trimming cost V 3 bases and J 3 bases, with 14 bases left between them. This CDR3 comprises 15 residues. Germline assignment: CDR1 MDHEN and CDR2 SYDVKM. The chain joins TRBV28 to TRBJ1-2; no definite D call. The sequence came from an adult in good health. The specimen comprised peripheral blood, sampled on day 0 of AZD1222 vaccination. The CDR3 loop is CASSFRRRSDYGYTF. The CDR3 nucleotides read TGTGCCAGCAGTTTCAGAAGGAGGTCGGACTATGGCTACACCTTC.